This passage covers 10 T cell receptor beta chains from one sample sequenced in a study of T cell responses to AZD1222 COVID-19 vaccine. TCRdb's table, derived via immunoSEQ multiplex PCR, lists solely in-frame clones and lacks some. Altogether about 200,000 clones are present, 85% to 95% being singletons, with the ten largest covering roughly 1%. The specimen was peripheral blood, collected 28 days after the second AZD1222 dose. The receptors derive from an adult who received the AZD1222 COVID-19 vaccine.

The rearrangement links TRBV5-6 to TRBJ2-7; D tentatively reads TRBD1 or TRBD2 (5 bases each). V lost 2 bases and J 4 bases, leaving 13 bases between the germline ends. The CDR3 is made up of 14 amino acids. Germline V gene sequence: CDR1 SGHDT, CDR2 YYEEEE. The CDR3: CASSFGAGQYEQYF. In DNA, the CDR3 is TGTGCCAGCAGCTTCGGGGCGGGCCAATACGAGCAGTACTTC.

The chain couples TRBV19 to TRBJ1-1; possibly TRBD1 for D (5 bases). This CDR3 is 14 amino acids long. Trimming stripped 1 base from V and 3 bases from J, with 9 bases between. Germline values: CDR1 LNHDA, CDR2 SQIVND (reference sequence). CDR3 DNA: TGTGCCAGTAGTATAGGGGGGAAATACACTGAAGCTTTCTTT. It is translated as CASSIGGKYTEAFF. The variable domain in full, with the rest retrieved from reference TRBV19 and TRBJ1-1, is DGGITQSPKYLFRKEGQNVTLSCEQNLNHDAMYWYRQDPGQGLRLIYYSQIVNDFQKGDIAEGYSVSREKKESFPLTVTSAQKNPTAFYLCASSIGGKYTEAFFGQGTRLTVV.

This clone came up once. DNA of the CDR3: TGCGCCAGCAGCCTACTACAGGGGGGCTCCTACGAGCAGTACTTC. Translated: CASSLLQGGSYEQYF. The V and J genes are TRBV5-1 and TRBJ2-7; 8 nucleotides match TRBD1. This CDR3 has 15 amino acids. V lost 4 bases and J lost 0; bases outside the gene matches: 6. Germline assignment: CDR1 SGHRS and CDR2 YFSETQ.

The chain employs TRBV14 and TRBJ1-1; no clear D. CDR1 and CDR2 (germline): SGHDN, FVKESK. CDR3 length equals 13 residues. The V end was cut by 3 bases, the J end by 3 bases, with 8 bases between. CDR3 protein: CASSQGDYTEAFF. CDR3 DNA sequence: TGTGCCAGCAGCCAGGGAGATTACACTGAAGCTTTCTTT. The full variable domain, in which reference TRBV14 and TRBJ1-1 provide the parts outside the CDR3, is EAGVTQFPSHSVIEKGQTVTLRCDPISGHDNLYWYRRVMGKEIKFLLHFVKESKQDESGMPNNRFLAERTGGTYSTLKVQPAELEDSGVYFCASSQGDYTEAFFGQGTRLTVV.

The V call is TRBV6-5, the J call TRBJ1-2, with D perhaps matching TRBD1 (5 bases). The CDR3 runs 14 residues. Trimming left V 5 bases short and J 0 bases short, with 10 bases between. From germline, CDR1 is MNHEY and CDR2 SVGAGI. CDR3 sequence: CASSPAGANYGYTF. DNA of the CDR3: TGTGCCAGCAGTCCAGCGGGGGCTAACTATGGCTACACCTTC.

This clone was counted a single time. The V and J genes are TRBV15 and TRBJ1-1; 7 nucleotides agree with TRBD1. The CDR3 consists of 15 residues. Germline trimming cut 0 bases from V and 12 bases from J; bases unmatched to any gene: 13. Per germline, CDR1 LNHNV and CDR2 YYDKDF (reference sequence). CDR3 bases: TGTGCCACCAGCAGAGATACCATGGCTGGGGGACAGACTTTCTTT. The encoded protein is CATSRDTMAGGQTFF.

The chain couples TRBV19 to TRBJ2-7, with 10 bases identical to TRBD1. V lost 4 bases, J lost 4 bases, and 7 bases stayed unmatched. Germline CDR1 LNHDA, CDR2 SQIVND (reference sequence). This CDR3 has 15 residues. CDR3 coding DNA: TGTGCCAGTAGTAAGCGCACGGGACAGGGGTACGAGCAGTACTTC. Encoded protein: CASSKRTGQGYEQYF. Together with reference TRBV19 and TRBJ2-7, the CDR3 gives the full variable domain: DGGITQSPKYLFRKEGQNVTLSCEQNLNHDAMYWYRQDPGQGLRLIYYSQIVNDFQKGDIAEGYSVSREKKESFPLTVTSAQKNPTAFYLCASSKRTGQGYEQYFGPGTRLTVT.

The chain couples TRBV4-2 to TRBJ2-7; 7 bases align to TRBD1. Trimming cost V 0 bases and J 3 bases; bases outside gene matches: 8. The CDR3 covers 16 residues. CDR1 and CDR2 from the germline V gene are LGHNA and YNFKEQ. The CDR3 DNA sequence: TGTGCCAGCAGCCAAGAAGGAACAGGGGAATTCTACGAGCAGTACTTC. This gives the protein CASSQEGTGEFYEQYF.

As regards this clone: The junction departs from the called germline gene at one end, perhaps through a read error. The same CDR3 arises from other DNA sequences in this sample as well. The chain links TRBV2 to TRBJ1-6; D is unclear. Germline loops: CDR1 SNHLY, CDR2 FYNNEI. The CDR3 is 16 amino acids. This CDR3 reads CASTPDGPVLNSPLHF. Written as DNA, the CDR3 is TGCGCCAGCACTCCGGACGGACCCGTCCTAAATTCACCCCTCCACTTT.

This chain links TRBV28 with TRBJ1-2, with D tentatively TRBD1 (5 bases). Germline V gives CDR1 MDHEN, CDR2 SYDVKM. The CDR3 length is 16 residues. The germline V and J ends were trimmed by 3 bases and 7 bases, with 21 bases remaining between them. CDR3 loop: CASSFNSHPGSGGYTF. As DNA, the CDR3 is TGTGCCAGCAGTTTTAACTCCCACCCAGGGTCTGGTGGCTACACCTTC.